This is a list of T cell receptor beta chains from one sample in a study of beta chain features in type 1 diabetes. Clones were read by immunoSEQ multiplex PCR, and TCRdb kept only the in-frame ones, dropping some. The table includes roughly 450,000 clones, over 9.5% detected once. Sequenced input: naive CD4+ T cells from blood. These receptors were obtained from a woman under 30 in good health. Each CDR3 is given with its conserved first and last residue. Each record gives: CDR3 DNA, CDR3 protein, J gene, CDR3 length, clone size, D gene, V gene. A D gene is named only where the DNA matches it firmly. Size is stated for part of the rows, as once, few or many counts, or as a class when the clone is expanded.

TGTGCCAGCAGCTTAGCTCTAGCGGGCAACACAGATACGCAGTATTTT,CASSLALAGNTDTQYF,TRBJ2-3,16,few,TRBD2,TRBV7-9
TGTGCCAGCAGTTACACGGGACAGTCGGCCTATGGCTACACCTTC,CASSYTGQSAYGYTF,TRBJ1-2,15,NA,TRBD1,TRBV6-6
TGTGCCAGCTCACCAGGGCAGGGAGAGACCCAGTACTTC,CASSPGQGETQYF,TRBJ2-5,13,NA,NA,TRBV18
TGTGCCAGCTGGGCTTTTGGGGAAAGCACAGATACGCAGTATTTT,CASWAFGESTDTQYF,TRBJ2-3,15,NA,NA,TRBV27
TGTGCCAGCAGCTTAGTTCCGAAAAACACTGAAGCTTTCTTT,CASSLVPKNTEAFF,TRBJ1-1,14,NA,NA,TRBV7-9
TGTGCCAGCAGCTCGAGGACTAGCGGGAGCTACAATGAGCAGTTCTTC,CASSSRTSGSYNEQFF,TRBJ2-1,16,few,TRBD2,TRBV13
TGTGCCAGCAGCCTTACAGGGGGCGACGGCTACACCTTC,CASSLTGGDGYTF,TRBJ1-2,13,NA,TRBD1,TRBV7-2
TGTGCCAGCAGCTTTCCCGACAGGGCCTACGAGCAGTACTTC,CASSFPDRAYEQYF,TRBJ2-7,14,few,TRBD1,TRBV7-9
TGTGCCATCGGTAGGGGCCAAGAGACCCAGTACTTC,CAIGRGQETQYF,TRBJ2-5,12,NA,NA,TRBV10-3
TGTGCCAGCAGCCCTAGCGTTTCAACCTACAATGAGCAGTTCTTC,CASSPSVSTYNEQFF,TRBJ2-1,15,NA,NA,TRBV7-9
TGCAGCGTTGGTCGCAGTCACTACGAGCAGTACTTC,CSVGRSHYEQYF,TRBJ2-7,12,NA,NA,TRBV29-1
TGTGCCAGCAGCCGTAGCGGGAGTGTGAATGAGCAGTTCTTC,CASSRSGSVNEQFF,TRBJ2-1,14,NA,TRBD2,TRBV7-6
TGTGCCAGCACCCTTTCGCCCAGCTCCTACAATGAGCAGTTCTTC,CASTLSPSSYNEQFF,TRBJ2-1,15,NA,NA,TRBV7-9
TGTGCCAGCAGTACACAGGGCGATGGCTACACCTTC,CASSTQGDGYTF,TRBJ1-2,12,NA,NA,TRBV6-6
TGTGCCAGCGGTCTCGGGACTGACTTCTTCGAGCAGTTCTTC,CASGLGTDFFEQFF,TRBJ2-1,14,NA,NA,TRBV6-1
TGTGCCAGCAGTCCTGTCTACGGTGAGCAGTTCTTC,CASSPVYGEQFF,TRBJ2-1,12,NA,NA,TRBV25-1
TGTGCCAGCAGCGTAGGACTAGCGGGAGAGTTGCAGTATTTT,CASSVGLAGELQYF,TRBJ2-3,14,few,TRBD2,TRBV9
TGTGCCAGCAGCGGTATTAGCGGGGCTCAAGAGACCCAGTACTTC,CASSGISGAQETQYF,TRBJ2-5,15,NA,TRBD2,TRBV9
TGTGCCAGCAGCTTGGACTCGAACAATGAGCAGTTCTTC,CASSLDSNNEQFF,TRBJ2-1,13,few,NA,TRBV5-4
TGCGCCAGCAGCCAAGGTACAGGGGGTTATGGCTACACCTTC,CASSQGTGGYGYTF,TRBJ1-2,14,NA,TRBD1,TRBV4-1
TGTGCCAGCAGCGCGCGGACCGCCGGCTATGGCTACACCTTC,CASSARTAGYGYTF,TRBJ1-2,14,few,NA,TRBV9
TGTGCCAGCAGCCCCGACAGGGGGCGGGAAAAACTGTTTTTT,CASSPDRGREKLFF,TRBJ1-4,14,NA,TRBD1,TRBV4-2
TGTGCCAGCAGGAAGACAGCTGCCTATGGCTACACCTTC,CASRKTAAYGYTF,TRBJ1-2,13,NA,NA,TRBV9
TGCGCCAGCAGCTCGTACCAAGAGACCCAGTACTTC,CASSSYQETQYF,TRBJ2-5,12,NA,NA,TRBV5-1
TGCAGCGTTGAGGGGGGGCTGCCCTATGGCTACACCTTC,CSVEGGLPYGYTF,TRBJ1-2,13,NA,NA,TRBV29-1
TGTGCCAGCACTTATCAAGACAGGGCGAACACTGAAGCTTTCTTT,CASTYQDRANTEAFF,TRBJ1-1,15,NA,TRBD1,TRBV28
TGTGCCAGTAGTCTACAGGGCGGTAGCACAGATACGCAGTATTTT,CASSLQGGSTDTQYF,TRBJ2-3,15,few,NA,TRBV19
TGTGCCAGTAGGGATTGGGCACAGGGTAGTAGGAAGAACTATGGCTACACCTTC,CASRDWAQGSRKNYGYTF,TRBJ1-2,18,few,NA,TRBV19
TGTGCCAGCTCACCGAATCGGGGACCAGGGGAAGGTGGCTACACCTTC,CASSPNRGPGEGGYTF,TRBJ1-2,16,NA,NA,TRBV18
TGTGCCAGCCGAGGGCCTAACAAGAGTCACCTCTACTATGGCTACACCTTC,CASRGPNKSHLYYGYTF,TRBJ1-2,17,once,NA,TRBV5-4
TGCAGCGCAACAGGGGCAGGTGAAAAACTGTTTTTT,CSATGAGEKLFF,TRBJ1-4,12,few,TRBD1,TRBV29-1
TGTGCCTGGAGTGGTTCCGCGAGAGGGTCCTACGAGCAGTACTTC,CAWSGSARGSYEQYF,TRBJ2-7,15,few,NA,TRBV30
TGTGCCAGCAGCCCTACAGGCTCGGAGACCCAGTACTTC,CASSPTGSETQYF,TRBJ2-5,13,few,NA,TRBV5-4
TGTGCCTGGAGTGTACTGCAGGGCAGCAATCAGCCCCAGCATTTT,CAWSVLQGSNQPQHF,TRBJ1-5,15,few,NA,TRBV30
TGTGCCAGCAGCCAAGGATATCGGCAGATTCAAGAGACCCAGTACTTC,CASSQGYRQIQETQYF,TRBJ2-5,16,NA,NA,TRBV14
TGTGCCAGCAGCCAAGGACGGGTTTCACCCCTCCACTTT,CASSQGRVSPLHF,TRBJ1-6,13,NA,NA,TRBV14
TGTGCCAGCAGTTACCGAGGGACAACCTACGAGCAGTACTTC,CASSYRGTTYEQYF,TRBJ2-7,14,few,NA,TRBV6-5
TGTGCCAGCAGTGGGACAGGGGGCCTCCGCTACACCTTC,CASSGTGGLRYTF,TRBJ1-2,13,NA,TRBD1,TRBV28
TGCGCCAGCAGCCTCGACGTTTTTGCAGATACGCAGTATTTT,CASSLDVFADTQYF,TRBJ2-3,14,NA,NA,TRBV5-1
TGTGCCAGCAGCCCGGGGGGGCCCTACCAAGAGACCCAGTACTTC,CASSPGGPYQETQYF,TRBJ2-5,15,NA,TRBD2,TRBV7-9
TGTGCCAGCAGGGGGGCACAGGGGTTAAACATTCAGTACTTC,CASRGAQGLNIQYF,TRBJ2-4,14,few,TRBD1,TRBV2
TGTGCCAGCAGACCGTGGGGGGCGGATTCACCCCTCCACTTT,CASRPWGADSPLHF,TRBJ1-6,14,NA,NA,TRBV2
TGCGCCAGCAGCCAATTCGTGGGGGACACAGAGAACACCGGGGAGCTGTTTTTT,CASSQFVGDTENTGELFF,TRBJ2-2,18,few,NA,TRBV4-3
TGTGCCAGCAGGGGAACAGATACGCAGTATTTT,CASRGTDTQYF,TRBJ2-3,11,few,NA,TRBV25-1
TGTGCCAGCAGCATGACAGGGGGCAACAATGAGCAGTTCTTC,CASSMTGGNNEQFF,TRBJ2-1,14,few,TRBD1,TRBV5-4
TGTGCCAGCAGGTTCAGGGGCACAGATACGCAGTATTTT,CASRFRGTDTQYF,TRBJ2-3,13,NA,NA,TRBV6-5
TGTGCCAGCAGCCCCGGTCGGGCCTACACTGAAGCTTTCTTT,CASSPGRAYTEAFF,TRBJ1-1,14,NA,NA,TRBV7-2
TGTGCCAGCAGCGTAATCGGGAGAGGGCGAGGTGGCTACACCTTC,CASSVIGRGRGGYTF,TRBJ1-2,15,NA,NA,TRBV9
TGTGCCAGCACGACGAGGGAGCCCCCAGATACGCAGTATTTT,CASTTREPPDTQYF,TRBJ2-3,14,NA,NA,TRBV2
TGTGCCAGCAGCTTAGCCGGTGAGACCCAGTACTTC,CASSLAGETQYF,TRBJ2-5,12,few,NA,TRBV7-8
TGCGCCAGCAGCAAGGGACAGAGCACAGATACGCAGTATTTT,CASSKGQSTDTQYF,TRBJ2-3,14,NA,TRBD1,TRBV4-3
TGTGCCAGCACCCAAACCGGGAGCTCCTACAATGAGCAGTTCTTC,CASTQTGSSYNEQFF,TRBJ2-1,15,NA,NA,TRBV7-2
TGTGCCAGCTCACCTACAATAGGGAACCTCGTCACTGAAGCTTTCTTT,CASSPTIGNLVTEAFF,TRBJ1-1,16,NA,NA,TRBV18
TGTGCCAGCAGTGAATCTTTACCCGGGGGGACTGAAGCTTTCTTT,CASSESLPGGTEAFF,TRBJ1-1,15,NA,NA,TRBV2